The 31 T cell receptor beta chains reported below all come from one sample, sequenced in a study of blood T cells in healthy people across ages (dated by TCRdb to the mid-2010s). Receptor libraries were prepared by 5' RACE. Instrument used: Illumina HiSeq 2500. A second 7 to 11 cycle PCR used a sample-barcoded 5' primer and a J-beta primer mix. TCRdb applied fastp at Q25 and MiXCR to the public reads, then kept only in-frame beta chains. Entries are consolidated by CDR3 protein sequence, retaining the most common genes and DNA. This sample has hundreds of thousands of distinct CDR3 sequences in its table, and under 55% of those were observed once. The leading ten clones occupy roughly a fifth of the sample. Specimen: blood. The receptors shown here come from a man aged 60 to 75 in good health.

The genes are TRBV6-2 or TRBV6-3 and TRBJ2-4, with D possibly being TRBD1 (6 bases). Germline V gives CDR1 MNHEY, CDR2 SVGEGT. V shed 0 bases and J shed 13 bases, with 19 bases lying between them. The CDR3 spans 15 residues. The CDR3 DNA follows: TGTGCCAGCAGTTACTCGGAGACAGGCCTTACTGAGCAGTACTTC. Amino acids: CASSYSETGLTEQYF.

This clonotype was seen many times. The rearrangement joins TRBV6-1 to TRBJ2-7; 9 bases are a match to TRBD1. V trimming: 9 bases; J trimming: 3 bases; junction bases outside the gene matches: 12. Germline values: CDR1 MNHNS, CDR2 SASEGT. The CDR3 length is 15 residues. CDR3: CARFITGTGIYEQYF. Written as DNA, the CDR3 is TGTGCCAGGTTTATCACCGGGACAGGGATCTACGAGCAGTACTTC.

The CDR3 region is CASSQDHVSSGLSPQHF. In DNA form, the CDR3 reads TGCGCCAGCAGCCAAGATCACGTCAGCAGTGGGCTATCGCCCCAGCATTTT. The chain carries TRBV4-3 and TRBJ1-5, with unresolved D. Germline CDR1 LGHNA, CDR2 YSLEER. The germline V and J ends were trimmed by 0 bases and 9 bases, with 21 bases remaining between them. This CDR3 has 17 amino acids.

This clonotype was observed a handful of times. This chain links TRBV7-2 with TRBJ1-1, with a tentative D call TRBD1 (6 bases). The CDR3 contains 15 residues. Per germline, CDR1 SGHTA and CDR2 FQGNSA. V dropped 1 base and J dropped 1 base, with 10 bases sitting between them. The CDR3 sequence is CASSLVPTGNTEAFF. CDR3 in DNA: TGTGCCAGCAGCTTAGTTCCGACAGGGAACACTGAAGCTTTCTTT. The whole variable domain, remainder taken from reference TRBV7-2 and TRBJ1-1, is GAGVSQSPSNKVTEKGKDVELRCDPISGHTALYWYRQSLGQGLEFLIYFQGNSAPDKSGLPSDRFSAERTGGSVSTLTIQRTQQEDSAVYLCASSLVPTGNTEAFFGQGTRLTVV.

The V gene is TRBV6-2 or TRBV6-3, the J gene TRBJ1-2; no reliable D call. The germline V and J ends were trimmed by 2 bases and 7 bases, with 14 bases remaining between them. From germline, CDR1 is MNHEY and CDR2 SVGEGT. The CDR3 spans 14 residues. The CDR3: CASSYSRGSSGYTF. In DNA form, the CDR3 reads TGTGCCAGCAGTTACAGTCGCGGGAGCAGTGGCTACACCTTC.

The V and J genes are TRBV11-3 and TRBJ2-5; 9 positions agree with TRBD1. The CDR3 covers 18 residues. Unmatched junction bases numbered 17, after V lost 5 bases and J lost 4 bases. Germline values: CDR1 SGHNT, CDR2 YENEEA. CDR3 in amino acids: CASSPEGFGQGRIETQYF. DNA for the CDR3: TGTGCCAGCAGCCCTGAAGGGTTCGGACAGGGGCGTATAGAGACCCAGTACTTC.

A note on this clonotype: An end of the junction differs from the germline gene, which may be a read error. The genes are TRBV10-3 and TRBJ2-5; 9 bases line up with TRBD1. This CDR3 contains 15 residues. CDR1 ENHRY and CDR2 SYGVKD come from the germline V gene. The CDR3 here is CAISEGQGNQETRYF. The DNA for the CDR3 is TGTGCCATCAGTGAGGGACAGGGGAACCAAGAGACCCGGTACTTC.

The chain carries TRBV9 and TRBJ2-7, with 10 bases aligning to TRBD1. Trimming cost V 4 bases and J 2 bases; bases outside gene matches: 6. This CDR3 has 15 amino acids. Germline CDR1 and CDR2: SGDLS and YYNGEE. The CDR3 protein is CASSSGQGVPYEQYF. CDR3 sequence (DNA): TGTGCCAGCAGCTCAGGACAGGGGGTTCCCTACGAGCAGTACTTC.

The chain carries TRBV28 and TRBJ1-1, with 8 bases lining up with TRBD1. Per the germline V gene, CDR1 is MDHEN and CDR2 is SYDVKM. The CDR3 contains 12 residues. V lost 8 bases, J lost 8 bases, and 7 bases stayed unmatched. The CDR3 region is CASDSGGAEAFF. The CDR3 nucleotides are TGTGCCAGCGACTCAGGGGGCGCGGAAGCTTTCTTT.

This chain links TRBV9 with TRBJ2-7, with D perhaps given as TRBD1 or TRBD2 (6 bases each). CDR3 length equals 14 residues. CDR1 SGDLS and CDR2 YYNGEE come from the germline V gene. Trimming removed 0 bases at V and 7 bases at J, with 14 bases between. The CDR3 reads CASSVAGGLGEQYF. The CDR3 nucleotides are TGTGCCAGCAGCGTAGCTGGGGGGCTAGGGGAGCAGTACTTC.

The chain employs TRBV5-1 and TRBJ2-1; either TRBD1 or TRBD2 may supply D (5 bases each). V lost 0 bases and J 7 bases, leaving 14 bases between the germline ends. This CDR3 region has 15 residues. Germline V gene sequence: CDR1 SGHRS, CDR2 YFSETQ. The CDR3 sequence is CASSLAGLEGNEQFF. The CDR3 coding sequence is TGCGCCAGCAGCTTGGCCGGGCTAGAGGGGAATGAGCAGTTCTTC. Together with reference TRBV5-1 and TRBJ2-1, the CDR3 gives the full variable domain: KAGVTQTPRYLIKTRGQQVTLSCSPISGHRSVSWYQQTPGQGLQFLFEYFSETQRNKGNFPGRFSGRQFSNSRSEMNVSTLELGDSALYLCASSLAGLEGNEQFFGPGTRLTVL.

The chain combines TRBV5-6 with TRBJ2-5, with D perhaps matching TRBD2 (5 bases). V was trimmed by 3 bases and J by 0 bases, leaving 15 bases between them. The CDR3 runs to 16 residues. CDR1 SGHDT and CDR2 YYEEEE come from the germline V gene. This chain's CDR3 is CASSSAGILYQETQYF. The CDR3 DNA follows: TGTGCCAGCAGCTCCGCCGGGATTCTATACCAAGAGACCCAGTACTTC. The full variable domain, with the rest looked up from reference TRBV5-6 and TRBJ2-5, is DAGVTQSPTHLIKTRGQQVTLRCSPKSGHDTVSWYQQALGQGPQFIFQYYEEEERQRGNFPDRFSGHQFPNYSSELNVNALLLGDSALYLCASSSAGILYQETQYFGPGTRLLVL.

This clonotype showed up just a few times. The chain is built from TRBV4-3 and TRBJ2-1; the D gene could be TRBD1 or TRBD2 (5 bases each). V lost 6 bases and J 1 base, leaving 16 bases between the germline ends. This CDR3 region has 16 residues. Germline CDR1 reads LGHNA; CDR2 reads YSLEER. The CDR3 nucleotides are TGCGCCAGCAGTCACCGGGGCCCAAAATCCTACAATGAGCAGTTCTTC. Amino acid sequence: CASSHRGPKSYNEQFF.

This clonotype was found a few times. This chain joins TRBV28 and TRBJ2-6; 9 bases are shared with TRBD1. Germline CDR1 and CDR2: MDHEN and SYDVKM. The CDR3 loop spans 17 amino acids. V shed 2 bases and J 2 bases; nucleotides not matched to a gene: 4. The CDR3 nucleotides read TGTGCCAGCAGTTTAATCAGACAGGGGGCTGGGGCCAACGTCCTGACTTTC. As protein: CASSLIRQGAGANVLTF.

This chain joins TRBV11-2 and TRBJ2-3, with 11 nucleotides matching TRBD2. Trimming at V came to 5 bases and at J to 4 bases, leaving 5 bases not matched to a gene. Germline-derived CDR1 and CDR2 are SGHAT and FQNNGV. CDR3 length: 15 amino acids. The CDR3 DNA is TGTGCCAGCAGCATTAGCGGGGGGGCCCCAGATACGCAGTATTTT. It codes for CASSISGGAPDTQYF.

V is TRBV20-1 and J is TRBJ2-7, with a tentative D call TRBD1 (6 bases). The germline CDR1 and CDR2 sequences are DFQATT and SNEGSKA (reference sequence). CDR3 length: 14 residues. Trimming cost V 3 bases and J 2 bases, with 14 bases left between them. The CDR3 nucleotides are TGCAGTGCTAGGACAGGTGCTGGGGCCTACGAGCAGTACTTC. It yields the protein CSARTGAGAYEQYF.

This clonotype has more than one count but fewer than ten. The chain recombines TRBV20-1 with TRBJ2-7, with D tentatively TRBD2 (6 bases). Germline lookup yields CDR1 DFQATT and CDR2 SNEGSKA (reference sequence). V lost 0 bases to trimming and J lost 3 bases, with 21 bases between them. This CDR3 comprises 17 residues. The CDR3 reads CSARETRDFKKVYEQYF. CDR3 nucleotides: TGCAGTGCTAGAGAGACCCGGGACTTCAAAAAGGTCTACGAGCAGTACTTC.

In this sample, this clonotype turned up a few times. The rearrangement joins TRBV4-3 to TRBJ2-7, with TRBD2 identical over 9 bases. This CDR3 is built from 14 residues. Germline lookup yields CDR1 LGHNA and CDR2 YSLEER. Germline trimming cut 0 bases from V and 5 bases from J; bases unmatched to any gene: 2. The CDR3 nucleotides are TGCGCCAGCAGCCAAGAGCTAGCGGGAAACGAGCAGTACTTC. Protein sequence: CASSQELAGNEQYF.

In its sample, this clonotype was seen a few times. The J gene is TRBJ2-7, the V gene TRBV6-2 or TRBV6-3; possible D gene TRBD1, 6 bases. Trimming removed 8 bases from V and 4 bases from J, with 15 bases in between. CDR3 length: 13 amino acids. Germline-derived CDR1 and CDR2 are MNHEY and SVGEGT. CDR3 sequence reads: CASGQDSPYEQYF. CDR3 DNA sequence: TGTGCCAGCGGCCAGGACAGCCCTTACGAGCAGTACTTC.

This clonotype showed up just a few times. The CDR3 here is CSAGARREQYF. The CDR3 DNA sequence: TGCAGCGCCGGGGCTAGGCGTGAGCAGTACTTC. The chain carries TRBV29-1 and TRBJ2-4; TRBD1 or TRBD2 may be the D gene (5 bases each). Germline V gene data show CDR1 as SQVTM and CDR2 as ANQGSEA. V lost 7 bases and J lost 13, with 17 bases in between. This CDR3 contains 11 residues.

The chain employs TRBV9 and TRBJ2-3; TRBD2 might be the D (5 bases). The germline V and J ends were trimmed by 0 bases and 2 bases, with 10 bases remaining between them. This CDR3 has 15 amino acids. The germline V gene has CDR1 SGDLS and CDR2 YYNGEE. CDR3 amino acids: CASSVGAVTTDTQYF. CDR3 coding DNA: TGTGCCAGCAGCGTAGGAGCGGTGACCACAGATACGCAGTATTTT.

This clonotype was counted between two and nine times. The gene calls are TRBV25-1 and TRBJ2-1; TRBD2 matches at 13 bases. This CDR3 is 16 amino acids long. Unmatched junction bases numbered 6, after V lost 6 bases and J lost 4 bases. Looked up from germline, CDR1 is MGHDK and CDR2 is SYGVNS. CDR3 protein: CASSGLAGVGYNEQFF. The CDR3 DNA sequence: TGTGCCAGCAGCGGACTAGCGGGGGTCGGGTACAATGAGCAGTTCTTC. The entire variable domain, with the rest obtained from reference TRBV25-1 and TRBJ2-1, is as follows: EADIYQTPRYLVIGTGKKITLECSQTMGHDKMYWYQQDPGMELHLIHYSYGVNSTEKGDLSSESTVSRIRTEHFPLTLESARPSHTSQYLCASSGLAGVGYNEQFFGPGTRLTVL.

The J gene is TRBJ2-6, the V gene TRBV27; the D gene is possibly TRBD1 (5 bases). V lost 6 bases, J lost 4 bases, and 7 bases lay in between. Germline loops: CDR1 MNHEY, CDR2 SMNVEV (reference sequence). The CDR3 sequence is 13 residues long. CDR3 bases: TGTGCCAGCAGGAAGGGGGGGGCCAACGTCCTGACTTTC. Its protein is CASRKGGANVLTF. The variable domain in full, completed from reference TRBV27 and TRBJ2-6, reads EAQVTQNPRYLITVTGKKLTVTCSQNMNHEYMSWYRQDPGLGLRQIYYSMNVEVTDKGDVPEGYKVSRKEKRNFPLILESPSPNQTSLYFCASRKGGANVLTFGAGSRLTVL.

This clonotype came up a few times. The rearrangement uses TRBV25-1 and TRBJ2-3; D is undetermined. V was pared by 2 bases and J by 3 bases, with 12 bases between. Germline CDR1 reads MGHDK; CDR2 reads SYGVNS. The length of the CDR3 is 15 residues. The CDR3 DNA follows: TGTGCCAGCAGTGAAATAGGTTTAGATACAGATACGCAGTATTTT. Residues: CASSEIGLDTDTQYF.

This rearrangement joins TRBV6-5 to TRBJ2-2; the D is unclear. The V end lost 9 bases, the J end lost 7 bases, and 12 bases lay between the germline ends. The germline V gene encodes CDR1 MNHEY and CDR2 SVGAGI. The CDR3 is 12 residues long. This CDR3 reads CARHNFNGELFF. The CDR3 nucleotides read TGTGCCAGACACAACTTCAACGGGGAGCTGTTTTTT.

This clonotype was recorded only once. The chain has TRBV20-1 and TRBJ2-5; unclear D gene. The CDR3 sequence is 11 residues long. Germline assignment: CDR1 DFQATT and CDR2 SNEGSKA (reference sequence). Trimming stripped 6 bases from V and 5 bases from J, with 10 bases between. CDR3 bases: TGCAGTGCCCAGAGAATGGAGACCCAGTACTTC. Translation: CSAQRMETQYF.

This clonotype came up a few times. Here the CDR3 reads CASSAYPGQAGYGYTF. The CDR3 DNA sequence: TGTGCCAGCAGCGCCTACCCGGGACAGGCAGGCTATGGCTACACCTTC. This rearrangement joins TRBV25-1 to TRBJ1-2; 8 bases fit TRBD1. The CDR3 sequence is 16 residues long. Germline CDR1 is MGHDK and CDR2 is SYGVNS. J lost 4 bases, V lost 6 bases, and 13 bases had no gene match.

This clonotype has a handful of counts. J is TRBJ2-5 and V is TRBV6-6; TRBD1 or TRBD2 may be the D gene (5 bases each). The J call is uncertain, as TRBJ2-7 better fits the DNA end. The CDR3 runs to 14 residues. Germline V gene sequence: CDR1 MNHNY, CDR2 SVGAGI (reference sequence). The CDR3, as DNA: TGTGCCAGCAGTTTCAAGAAGGGGCGGGACGAGCAGTACTTC. This encodes CASSFKKGRDEQYF.

V usage is TRBV20-1 and J usage is TRBJ2-1; possibly TRBD2 for D (6 bases). The V end lost 5 bases, the J end lost 0 bases, and 14 bases lay between the germline ends. CDR3 length equals 15 residues. CDR1 and CDR2 (germline): DFQATT, SNEGSKA (reference sequence). CDR3 sequence reads: CSAPLATSSYNEQFF. The CDR3, as DNA: TGCAGTGCTCCTCTAGCGACGAGCTCCTACAATGAGCAGTTCTTC.

This clonotype was seen only a few times. J is TRBJ1-1 and V is TRBV6-1, with D unclear. The V end was cut by 0 bases, the J end by 6 bases, with 8 bases between. Looked up from germline, CDR1 is MNHNS and CDR2 is SASEGT. The CDR3 has 13 residues. The CDR3, as DNA: TGTGCCAGCAGTGAAGCGGGAAGCGCTGAAGCTTTCTTT. The encoded protein is CASSEAGSAEAFF.

This clonotype was seen repeatedly, ten times or more. The CDR3 reads CAISERQSYEQYF. DNA for the CDR3: TGTGCCATCAGTGAGCGGCAGTCCTACGAGCAGTACTTC. This chain joins TRBV10-3 and TRBJ2-7, with no clear D. Germline CDR1 and CDR2: ENHRY and SYGVKD. V was cut by 2 bases and J by 1 base, with 6 bases left in between. The CDR3 covers 13 residues.